The table lists the clone carrying this T cell receptor beta chain with a few counts. The antigen remains unidentified. TCRdb used MiXCR to reprocess the 5' RACE reads, holding one entry per CDR3 protein. The sample shows more than 600,000 distinct CDR3 sequences, about 20% of them seen only once. The sample is drawn from a study of CD8 T cells in ankylosing spondylitis. V dropped 4 bases and J dropped 6 bases, with 13 bases sitting between them. This CDR3 is built from 13 residues. CDR1 is MGHDK, CDR2 SYGVNS, per germline. Study-wide results and limits: Ankylosing spondylitis blood seemed to carry a telltale TCR beta motif made of several highly homologous variants. In ankylosing spondylitis patients, matched synovial fluid reportedly showed significant enrichment of disease-linked clones.

The source material was blood, either unsorted or a sorted T cell fraction (not recorded which). The TCR originated in a male donor with ankylosing spondylitis. V usage is TRBV25-1 and J usage is TRBJ2-7; maybe TRBD1 (6 bases). The CDR3 sequence: CASSGTGMAEQYF. Written as DNA, the CDR3 is TGTGCCAGCAGTGGCACAGGGATGGCCGAGCAGTACTTC.